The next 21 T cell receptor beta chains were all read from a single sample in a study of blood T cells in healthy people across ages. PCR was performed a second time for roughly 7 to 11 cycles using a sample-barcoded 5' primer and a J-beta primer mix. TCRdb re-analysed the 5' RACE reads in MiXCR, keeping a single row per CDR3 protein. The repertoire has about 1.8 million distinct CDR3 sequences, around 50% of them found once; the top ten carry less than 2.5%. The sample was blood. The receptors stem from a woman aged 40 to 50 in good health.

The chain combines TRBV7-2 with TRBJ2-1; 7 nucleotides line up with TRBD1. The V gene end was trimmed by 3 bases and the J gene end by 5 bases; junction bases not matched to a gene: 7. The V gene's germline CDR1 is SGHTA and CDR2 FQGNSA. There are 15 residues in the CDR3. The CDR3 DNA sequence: TGTGCCAGCAGCTTCGGGACAGCCGTGAACAATGAGCAGTTCTTC. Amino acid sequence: CASSFGTAVNNEQFF.

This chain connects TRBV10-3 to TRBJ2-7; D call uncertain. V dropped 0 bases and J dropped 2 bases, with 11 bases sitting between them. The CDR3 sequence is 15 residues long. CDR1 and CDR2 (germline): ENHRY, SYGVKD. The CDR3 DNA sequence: TGTGCCATCAGTGAGTCCCCCGACGAGACCTACGAGCAGTACTTC. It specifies CAISESPDETYEQYF.

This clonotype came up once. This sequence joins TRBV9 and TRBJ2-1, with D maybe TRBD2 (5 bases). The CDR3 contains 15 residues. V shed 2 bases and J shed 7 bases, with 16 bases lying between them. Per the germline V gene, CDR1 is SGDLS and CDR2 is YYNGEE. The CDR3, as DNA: TGTGCCAGCAGCGTCCCTAGAGGGATTTTAAATGAGCAGTTCTTC. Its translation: CASSVPRGILNEQFF.

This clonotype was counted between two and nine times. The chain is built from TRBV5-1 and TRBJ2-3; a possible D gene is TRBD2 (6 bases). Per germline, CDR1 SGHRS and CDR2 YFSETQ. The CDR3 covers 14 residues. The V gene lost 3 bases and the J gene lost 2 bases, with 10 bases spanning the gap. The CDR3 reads CASSSPSVTDTQYF. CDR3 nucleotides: TGCGCCAGCAGCTCCCCTAGCGTCACAGATACGCAGTATTTT.

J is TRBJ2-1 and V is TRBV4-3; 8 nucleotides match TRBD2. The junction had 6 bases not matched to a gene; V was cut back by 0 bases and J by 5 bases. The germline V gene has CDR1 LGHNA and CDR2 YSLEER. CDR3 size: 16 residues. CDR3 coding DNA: TGCGCCAGCAGCCAAGAAGGGACTAGGGGAAACAATGAGCAGTTCTTC. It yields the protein CASSQEGTRGNNEQFF.

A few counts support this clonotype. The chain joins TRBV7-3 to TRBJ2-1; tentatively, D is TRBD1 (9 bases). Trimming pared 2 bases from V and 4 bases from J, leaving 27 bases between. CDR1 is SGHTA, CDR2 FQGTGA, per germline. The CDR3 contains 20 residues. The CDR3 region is CASSLGGQGRGLDPYNEQFF. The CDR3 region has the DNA TGTGCCAGCAGCTTAGGGGGACAGGGTAGGGGACTAGACCCTTACAATGAGCAGTTCTTC.

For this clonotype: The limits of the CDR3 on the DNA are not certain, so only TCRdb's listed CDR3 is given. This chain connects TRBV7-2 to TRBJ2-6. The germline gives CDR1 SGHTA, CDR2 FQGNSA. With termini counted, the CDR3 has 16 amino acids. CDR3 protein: CASSKSWGAGANVPTF.

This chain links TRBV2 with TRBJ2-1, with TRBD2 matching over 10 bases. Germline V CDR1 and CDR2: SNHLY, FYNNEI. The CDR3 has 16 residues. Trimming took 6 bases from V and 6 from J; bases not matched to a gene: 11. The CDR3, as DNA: TGTGCCAGCAGATTAGCGGGGGGCTTCCTAGGCAATGAGCAGTTCTTC. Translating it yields CASRLAGGFLGNEQFF.

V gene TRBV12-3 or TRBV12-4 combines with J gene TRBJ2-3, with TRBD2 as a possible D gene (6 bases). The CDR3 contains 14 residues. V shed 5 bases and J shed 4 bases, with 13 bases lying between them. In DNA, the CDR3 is TGTGCCAGCAGTCTACGACTAGGTTCAGATACGCAGTATTTT. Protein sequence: CASSLRLGSDTQYF.

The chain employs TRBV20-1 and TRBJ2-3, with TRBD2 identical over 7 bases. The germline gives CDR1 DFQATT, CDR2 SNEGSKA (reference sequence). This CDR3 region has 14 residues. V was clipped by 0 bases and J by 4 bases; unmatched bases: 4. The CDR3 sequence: CSARDMAGADTQYF. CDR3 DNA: TGCAGTGCTAGAGATATGGCGGGGGCAGATACGCAGTATTTT.

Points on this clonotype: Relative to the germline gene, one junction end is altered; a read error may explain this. The CDR3 here is CASSLAGSSTDPQYF. Written as DNA, the CDR3 is TGTGCCAGCAGCCTAGCGGGGAGTAGCACAGATCCGCAGTATTTT. V and J are TRBV7-2 and TRBJ2-3, with TRBD2 matching over 9 bases. Germline V gives CDR1 SGHTA, CDR2 FQGNSA. This CDR3 comprises 15 residues.

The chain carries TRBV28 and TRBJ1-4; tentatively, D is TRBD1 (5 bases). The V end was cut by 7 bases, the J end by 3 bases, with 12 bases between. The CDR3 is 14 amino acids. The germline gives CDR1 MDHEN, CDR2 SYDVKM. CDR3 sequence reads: CASNEQGANEKLFF. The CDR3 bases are TGTGCCAGCAACGAGCAGGGAGCTAATGAAAAACTGTTTTTT.

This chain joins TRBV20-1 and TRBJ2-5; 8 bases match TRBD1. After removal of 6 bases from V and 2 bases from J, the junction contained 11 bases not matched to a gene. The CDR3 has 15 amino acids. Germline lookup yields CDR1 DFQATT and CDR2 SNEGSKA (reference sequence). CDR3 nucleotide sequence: TGCAGTGCCGCCGGGCAGGGGGCTAGGCAAGAGACCCAGTACTTC. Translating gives CSAAGQGARQETQYF.

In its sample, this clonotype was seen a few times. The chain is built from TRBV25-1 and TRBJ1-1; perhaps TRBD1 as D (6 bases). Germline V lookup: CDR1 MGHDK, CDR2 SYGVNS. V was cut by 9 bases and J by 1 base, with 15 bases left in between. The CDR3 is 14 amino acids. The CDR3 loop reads CASSPGGRNTEAFF. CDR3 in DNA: TGTGCCAGTTCCCCGGGGGGCAGGAACACTGAAGCTTTCTTT. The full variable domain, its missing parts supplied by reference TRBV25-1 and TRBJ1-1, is EADIYQTPRYLVIGTGKKITLECSQTMGHDKMYWYQQDPGMELHLIHYSYGVNSTEKGDLSSESTVSRIRTEHFPLTLESARPSHTSQYLCASSPGGRNTEAFFGQGTRLTVV.

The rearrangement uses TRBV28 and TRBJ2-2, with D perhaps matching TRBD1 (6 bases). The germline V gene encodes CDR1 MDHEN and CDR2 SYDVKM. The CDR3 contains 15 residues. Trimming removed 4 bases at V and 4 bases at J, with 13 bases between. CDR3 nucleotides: TGTGCCAGCAGTTCGGCCAGGGGCCTCACCGGGGAGCTGTTTTTT. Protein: CASSSARGLTGELFF.

Here the CDR3 DNA reads TGCAGCGTCCTTCGGGGACAGGCTAGTAGCACAGATACGCAGTATTTT. This gives the protein CSVLRGQASSTDTQYF. The rearrangement links TRBV29-1 to TRBJ2-3; 8 positions match TRBD1. J gave up 0 bases and V 6 bases, and 11 bases lay outside the gene matches. The CDR3 consists of 16 residues. Germline loops: CDR1 SQVTM, CDR2 ANQGSEA.

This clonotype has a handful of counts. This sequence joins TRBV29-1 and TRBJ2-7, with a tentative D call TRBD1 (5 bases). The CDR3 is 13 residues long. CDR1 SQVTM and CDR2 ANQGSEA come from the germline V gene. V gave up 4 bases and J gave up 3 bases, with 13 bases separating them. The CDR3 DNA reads TGCAGCGTTGCTCAGACAGCTGACTACGAGCAGTACTTC. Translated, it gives CSVAQTADYEQYF.

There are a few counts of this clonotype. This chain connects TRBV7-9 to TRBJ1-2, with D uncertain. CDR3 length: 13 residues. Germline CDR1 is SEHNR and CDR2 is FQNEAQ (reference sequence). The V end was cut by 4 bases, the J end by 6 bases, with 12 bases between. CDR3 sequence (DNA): TGTGCCAGCAGCTCGTCCCATGGGGATGGCTACACCTTC. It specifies CASSSSHGDGYTF.

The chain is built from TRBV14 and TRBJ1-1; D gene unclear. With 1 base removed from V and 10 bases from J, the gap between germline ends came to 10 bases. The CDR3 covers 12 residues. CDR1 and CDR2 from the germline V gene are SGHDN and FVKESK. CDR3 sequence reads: CASSQVLGRAFF. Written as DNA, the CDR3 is TGTGCCAGCAGCCAAGTTCTCGGACGAGCTTTCTTT.

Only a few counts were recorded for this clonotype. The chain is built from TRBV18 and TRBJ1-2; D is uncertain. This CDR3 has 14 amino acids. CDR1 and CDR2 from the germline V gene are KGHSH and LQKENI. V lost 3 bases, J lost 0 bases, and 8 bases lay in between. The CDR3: CASSPWRTNYGYTF. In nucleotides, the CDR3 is TGTGCCAGCTCACCCTGGAGAACTAACTATGGCTACACCTTC.

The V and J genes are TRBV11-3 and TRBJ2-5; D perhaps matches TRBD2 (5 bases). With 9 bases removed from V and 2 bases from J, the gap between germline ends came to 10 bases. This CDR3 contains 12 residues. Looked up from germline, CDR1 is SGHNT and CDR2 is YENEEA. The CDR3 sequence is CASPPGQETQYF. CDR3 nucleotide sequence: TGTGCCAGTCCGCCGGGACAAGAGACCCAGTACTTC.